The rows below give T cell receptor beta chains drawn from one sample of a study of T cells in Graves' hyperthyroidism and ophthalmopathy. TCRdb used MiXCR to reprocess the multiplex PCR reads, holding one entry per CDR3 protein. The repertoire holds a few hundred thousand distinct CDR3 sequences, 20% to 25% seen once, with more than 25% in the top ten. The sequenced sample was blood. Source of these receptors: a man between 18 and 35 years old with Graves' hyperthyroidism. Both conserved end residues are part of each CDR3. A D gene is named only where the DNA matches it firmly. Some rows have no size entry. The others give once, few or many, or a class for an expanded clone.

>few|-|TRBJ1-1|TRBV28
CASSSSMGTFEAFF
TGTGCCAGCAGTTCTTCAATGGGGACATTTGAAGCTTTCTTT
>-|TRBD2|TRBJ2-7|TRBV9
CASSPPGTSGRRDEQYF
TGTGCCAGCAGCCCCCCCGGGACTAGCGGGAGAAGGGACGAGCAGTACTTC
>many|TRBD2|TRBJ2-7|TRBV10-3
CATAGGSLYEQYF
TGTGCCACCGCGGGGGGCTCCCTCTACGAGCAGTACTTC
>many|-|TRBJ1-2|TRBV30
CAIPGTTNDLWGYTF
TGTGCCATTCCCGGGACAACTAACGACTTATGGGGCTACACCTTC
>many|-|TRBJ1-2|TRBV11-2
CASSRKGGPASLGYTF
TGTGCCAGCAGCCGAAAGGGCGGGCCCGCCAGCCTTGGCTACACCTTC
>many|-|TRBJ2-7|TRBV20-1
CSAKNPRGSSYEQYF
TGCAGTGCCAAAAATCCTCGGGGGAGCTCCTACGAGCAGTACTTC
>few|TRBD2|TRBJ2-7|TRBV18
CASSPLPPNGGAPYEQYF
TGTGCCAGCTCACCGCTCCCACCCAACGGGGGGGCCCCCTACGAGCAGTACTTC
>-|TRBD2|TRBJ2-2|TRBV7-9
CASSPGGGRPGELFF
TGTGCCAGCAGCCCAGGCGGGGGGCGGCCCGGGGAGCTGTTTTTT
>many|TRBD1|TRBJ2-7|TRBV20-1
CSADYAGGIEQYF
TGCAGTGCCGACTACGCAGGGGGCATCGAGCAGTACTTC
>few|-|TRBJ1-5|TRBV20-1
CSARRGPASNQPQHF
TGCAGTGCTAGAAGAGGGCCGGCTAGCAATCAGCCCCAGCATTTT
>many|TRBD2|TRBJ2-7|TRBV27
CASSLSGSGGFYEQYF
TGTGCCAGCAGTCTCTCAGGCAGCGGGGGGTTTTACGAGCAGTACTTC
>many|-|TRBJ1-2|TRBV11-2
CASRLTEADGYTF
TGTGCCAGCAGACTTACAGAGGCCGATGGCTACACCTTC
>many|TRBD1|TRBJ2-7|TRBV28
CASSLTGGAPYEQYF
TGTGCCAGCAGTTTAACAGGGGGCGCCCCCTACGAGCAGTACTTC
>many|TRBD1|TRBJ1-2|TRBV12-3/TRBV12-4
CASQDREGTNYGYTF
TGTGCCAGCCAGGACAGGGAAGGGACTAACTATGGCTACACCTTC
>-|-|TRBJ2-5|TRBV4-1
CASSHGTFGETQYF
TGCGCCAGCAGCCATGGGACCTTCGGAGAGACCCAGTACTTC
>few|-|TRBJ1-2|TRBV7-6
CASSLLQGSNYGYTF
TGTGCCAGCAGCTTACTGCAGGGGTCTAACTATGGCTACACCTTC
>many|-|TRBJ1-5|TRBV19
CASSIVTGPRQPQHF
TGTGCCAGTAGTATAGTCACCGGGCCCCGACAGCCCCAGCATTTT
>many|-|TRBJ2-2|TRBV11-1
CASISSETRTGELFF
TGTGCCAGCATCTCCTCCGAGACAAGGACCGGGGAGCTGTTTTTT
>-|-|TRBJ1-5|TRBV29-1
CSAVLDSDQPQHF
TGCAGCGCAGTACTCGACAGTGATCAGCCCCAGCATTTT
>-|-|TRBJ2-7|TRBV12-3/TRBV12-4
CASSFVPGVDRLTYEQYF
TGTGCCAGCAGTTTTGTCCCCGGTGTGGACAGATTAACCTACGAGCAGTACTTC